These T cell receptor beta chains were read from a single sample in a study of T-cell memory formation after mild COVID-19. TCRdb used MiXCR to reprocess the 5' RACE reads, holding one entry per CDR3 protein. The profile covers about 390,000 distinct CDR3 sequences, with roughly 15% appearing a single time and around a fifth taken by the ten largest. The sample was PBMCs or a T cell subset sorted from them (not recorded which). Receptor source: a young man who had mild COVID-19 (a few samples of this study predate the infection). Cell type and time point are not known. The CDR3 runs from the conserved cysteine through the conserved F or W. Each record gives: J gene, D gene, V gene, clone size, CDR3 protein, CDR3 DNA. D genes are given only for firm matches. Some rows have no size entry. The others give once, few or many, or a class for an expanded clone.

>TRBJ1-5|.|TRBV7-2|few
CASSGPGGGQPQHF
TGTGCCAGCAGCGGTCCGGGGGGCGGTCAGCCCCAGCATTTT
>TRBJ1-4|TRBD1|TRBV18|.
CASSAQRQGGNEKLFF
TGTGCCAGCTCAGCACAAAGACAGGGTGGAAATGAAAAACTGTTTTTT
>TRBJ2-7|.|TRBV4-1|few
CASSSKGGENEQYF
TGCGCCAGCAGCAGCAAAGGGGGAGAAAACGAGCAGTACTTC
>TRBJ1-1|.|TRBV6-2/TRBV6-3|few
CASRPNRAGLTEAFF
TGTGCCAGCAGACCTAACAGGGCGGGACTCACTGAAGCTTTCTTT
>TRBJ2-2|TRBD2|TRBV7-2|many
CASSFTSGVTGELFF
TGTGCCAGCAGCTTCACTAGCGGGGTCACCGGGGAGCTGTTTTTT
>TRBJ2-3|TRBD1|TRBV7-9|.
CASSLAQGASDTQYF
TGTGCCAGCAGCTTAGCGCAGGGGGCATCGGATACGCAGTATTTT
>TRBJ2-5|TRBD2|TRBV18|few
CASSPFSGGPRETQYF
TGTGCCAGCTCACCGTTCAGCGGGGGCCCAAGGGAGACCCAGTACTTC
>TRBJ1-5|.|TRBV7-9|few
CASSLAGQANQPQHF
TGTGCCAGCAGCTTAGCGGGTCAGGCTAATCAGCCCCAGCATTTT
>TRBJ2-3|TRBD1|TRBV9|few
CASSAFPGQGSTDTQYF
TGTGCCAGCAGCGCGTTTCCGGGACAGGGGTCCACAGATACGCAGTATTTT
>TRBJ1-6|TRBD1|TRBV9|few
CASSVGGDRVSPLHF
TGTGCCAGCAGCGTAGGAGGGGACAGGGTGTCACCCCTCCACTTT
>TRBJ1-5|.|TRBV12-3/TRBV12-4|few
CASSPREGQPQHF
TGTGCCAGCAGTCCACGGGAGGGTCAGCCCCAGCATTTT
>TRBJ2-7|.|TRBV7-2|.
CASSLAGGADEQYF
TGTGCCAGCAGCTTAGCGGGGGGAGCGGACGAGCAGTACTTC
>TRBJ2-5|.|TRBV4-3|few
CASSQGSKETQYF
TGCGCCAGCAGCCAAGGGAGTAAAGAGACCCAGTACTTC
>TRBJ2-2|TRBD2|TRBV20-1|few
CSARDRRGGNTGELFF
TGCAGTGCTAGAGACCGGCGGGGGGGCAACACCGGGGAGCTGTTTTTT
>TRBJ2-5|.|TRBV2|many
CASSAGSETQYF
TGTGCCAGCAGCGCGGGGTCGGAGACCCAGTACTTC
>TRBJ2-3|TRBD2|TRBV10-3|.
CAISESGSGGARTDTQYF
TGTGCCATCAGTGAGTCGGGTAGCGGGGGGGCTCGCACAGATACGCAGTATTTT
>TRBJ1-4|.|TRBV11-2|many
CASSGGGPTNEKLFF
TGTGCCAGCAGCGGAGGGGGTCCAACTAATGAAAAACTGTTTTTT
>TRBJ2-3|TRBD2|TRBV24-1|.
CATSDPGGWDIQYF
TGTGCCACCAGTGACCCGGGAGGTTGGGATATACAGTATTTT
>TRBJ1-3|.|TRBV5-1|.
CASSSEGAGNTIYF
TGCGCCAGCAGCTCGGAAGGAGCTGGAAACACCATATATTTT
>TRBJ1-5|TRBD1|TRBV7-9|.
CASSLAQGGWNQPQHF
TGTGCCAGCAGCTTAGCGCAAGGGGGCTGGAATCAGCCCCAGCATTTT
>TRBJ2-7|TRBD2|TRBV6-6|once
CASSYGGEGYEQYF
TGTGCCAGCAGTTACGGGGGGGAAGGCTACGAGCAGTACTTC
>TRBJ2-3|.|TRBV5-1|.
CASSSSGSPAADTQYF
TGCGCCAGCAGCTCTTCTGGTAGCCCTGCGGCAGATACGCAGTATTTT
>TRBJ2-1|.|TRBV25-1|.
CASSKWGAGNEQFF
TGTGCCAGCAGTAAATGGGGCGCAGGGAATGAGCAGTTCTTC
>TRBJ1-2|TRBD1|TRBV5-1|few
CASSTTPGTGHGYTF
TGCGCCAGCAGCACCACCCCCGGGACAGGGCATGGCTACACCTTC
>TRBJ2-7|TRBD2|TRBV4-3|.
CASSPVAGGDSSFEQYF
TGCGCCAGCAGCCCCGTCGCGGGGGGGGACAGTTCCTTCGAGCAGTACTTC
>TRBJ2-3|TRBD2|TRBV6-5|.
CASSYFSGGILDTQYF
TGTGCCAGCAGTTACTTTAGCGGGGGGATTTTAGATACGCAGTATTTT
>TRBJ2-5|.|TRBV7-2|few
CASSLKGSRAGETQYF
TGTGCCAGCAGCCTAAAGGGAAGCCGGGCCGGGGAGACCCAGTACTTC
>TRBJ2-3|.|TRBV5-1|.
CASSSSPWDTQYF
TGCGCCAGCAGTTCTAGCCCTTGGGATACGCAGTATTTT
>TRBJ1-4|.|TRBV25-1|few
CASSREKLFF
TGTGCCAGCAGTCGAGAAAAACTGTTTTTT
>TRBJ1-1|.|TRBV11-2|.
CASSFTERTEAFF
TGTGCCAGCAGCTTTACCGAACGCACTGAAGCTTTCTTT
>TRBJ1-1|.|TRBV6-5|.
CASRLVLNTEAFF
TGTGCCAGCAGGCTAGTTCTAAACACTGAAGCTTTCTTT
>TRBJ2-3|.|TRBV5-4|few
CASSPTILKTNTQYF
TGTGCCAGCAGCCCGACCATTCTGAAAACGAATACGCAGTATTTT
>TRBJ1-1|TRBD1|TRBV3-1|many
CASSRQGNINTEAFF
TGTGCCAGCAGCCGACAGGGAAATATAAACACTGAAGCTTTCTTT